One sample yielded the 7 T cell receptor beta chains listed below, sequenced in a study of response to subunit inactivated influenza vaccine. TCRdb reprocessed the RT-PCR reads with MiXCR, giving one entry per CDR3 protein. There are some 550,000 distinct CDR3 sequences in the sample; approximately 22% occur only once, and 2.8% lies in the top ten. This sample was shared with a second study, whose subject was T cells expressing NK-cell markers. This second report adds: What made the TCR beta cDNA was 5'RACE template switching with UMIs.

Sample: CD4+ T cells sorted from PBMCs, taken 11 to 12 days after vaccination. The source of these receptors is a man aged 50-60 years who received an inactivated influenza vaccine.

The V call is TRBV7-2, the J call TRBJ2-1; TRBD2 matches at 8 bases. Germline-derived CDR1 and CDR2 are SGHTA and FQGNSA. Germline trimming cut 5 bases from V and 15 bases from J; bases unmatched to any gene: 9. The CDR3 has 12 amino acids. DNA for the CDR3: TGTGCCAGCAGCGCGGACTTAGCGGGGATGTTCTTC. This encodes CASSADLAGMFF.

The chain combines TRBV6-2 or TRBV6-3 with TRBJ2-7; D might be TRBD1 or TRBD2, each matching 5 bases. The CDR3 runs 14 residues. Germline assignment: CDR1 MNHEY and CDR2 SVGEGT. Trimming left V 1 base short and J 6 bases short, with 13 bases between. The CDR3 loop is CASSYFGRDGEQYF. Here the CDR3 DNA reads TGTGCCAGCAGTTACTTCGGACGGGACGGCGAGCAGTACTTC.

The chain links TRBV12-3 or TRBV12-4 to TRBJ2-1; TRBD2 matches 9 bases. V gave up 5 bases and J gave up 9 bases; unmatched junction bases: 11. The CDR3 loop spans 15 amino acids. The chain's CDR3 is CASSPRRLAGSEQFF. The CDR3 DNA sequence: TGTGCCAGCAGTCCCAGGCGGCTAGCGGGAAGTGAGCAGTTCTTC.

This chain joins TRBV29-1 and TRBJ1-2; 12 bases map to TRBD1. Per germline, CDR1 SQVTM and CDR2 ANQGSEA. The V and J ends lost 4 bases and 8 bases, in that order; junction bases with no gene match: 8. The CDR3 runs 14 residues. The CDR3 DNA sequence: TGCAGCGTTGGCTGGGGACAGGGGGCGCGAGGCTACACCTTC. Amino acid sequence: CSVGWGQGARGYTF.

This clonotype was observed at least ten times. This chain links TRBV4-3 with TRBJ2-3; D remains ambiguous. Trimming shortened V by 3 bases and J by 6 bases, and 10 bases separated the two germline ends. This CDR3 region has 13 residues. CDR1 is LGHNA and CDR2 is YSLEER in the germline V gene. For the CDR3, the DNA is TGCGCCAGCAGCCAGAAACGCCGGGATACGCAGTATTTT. It codes for CASSQKRRDTQYF.

The chain couples TRBV28 to TRBJ2-7; 8 nucleotides agree with TRBD1. Germline V gives CDR1 MDHEN, CDR2 SYDVKM. Trimming cost V 5 bases and J 8 bases; bases outside gene matches: 17. The CDR3 has 16 amino acids. As DNA, the CDR3 is TGTGCCAGCAGTCTACTCCCGGGACAGGCGTCCCCGCAGCAGTACTTC. This sequence encodes CASSLLPGQASPQQYF.

The chain combines TRBV10-3 with TRBJ1-2, with 8 bases lining up with TRBD1. V lost 6 bases, J lost 6 bases, and 6 bases stayed unmatched. CDR3 length equals 13 residues. The germline V gene encodes CDR1 ENHRY and CDR2 SYGVKD. The CDR3 is CAIRETGVNGYTF. The CDR3 DNA reads as TGTGCCATCAGAGAGACAGGGGTCAATGGCTACACCTTC.